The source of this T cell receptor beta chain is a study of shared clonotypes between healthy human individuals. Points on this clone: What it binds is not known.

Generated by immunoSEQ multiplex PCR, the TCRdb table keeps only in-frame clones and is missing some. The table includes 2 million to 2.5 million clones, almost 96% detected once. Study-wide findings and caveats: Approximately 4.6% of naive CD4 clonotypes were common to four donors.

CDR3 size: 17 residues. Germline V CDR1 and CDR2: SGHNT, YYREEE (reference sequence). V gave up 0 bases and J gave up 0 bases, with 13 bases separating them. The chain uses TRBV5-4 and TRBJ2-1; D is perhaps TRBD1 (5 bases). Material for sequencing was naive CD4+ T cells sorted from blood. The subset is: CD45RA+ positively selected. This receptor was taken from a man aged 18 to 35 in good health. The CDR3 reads CASSLAWGRSSYNEQFF. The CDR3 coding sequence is TGTGCCAGCAGCTTGGCCTGGGGCCGTTCCTCCTACAATGAGCAGTTCTTC.